A single sample is the source of the 20 T cell receptor beta chains below, sequenced in a study of blood T cells in healthy people across ages. Combining a sample-barcoded 5' primer with a J-beta primer mix, a second PCR ran for 7 to 11 cycles. TCRdb re-analysed the 5' RACE reads in MiXCR, keeping a single row per CDR3 protein. This sample has around 1,500,000 distinct CDR3 sequences, with around 42% found just once. The source material was blood. These receptors originate from a woman aged 18-35 years in good health.

This sequence joins TRBV28 and TRBJ1-2; 7 nucleotides match TRBD1. Trimming took 5 bases from V and 1 from J; bases not matched to a gene: 10. CDR1 and CDR2 (germline): MDHEN, SYDVKM. This CDR3 has 16 residues. CDR3 protein: CASSGEGTEINYGYTF. CDR3 DNA: TGTGCCAGCAGTGGGGAAGGGACAGAAATTAACTATGGCTACACCTTC.

This clonotype was seen a few times. This rearrangement joins TRBV7-2 to TRBJ2-1; no firm D call. V lost 5 bases and J lost 4, with 15 bases in between. CDR1 SGHTA and CDR2 FQGNSA come from the germline V gene. The CDR3 contains 15 residues. Written as DNA, the CDR3 is TGTGCCAGCAGCCGGCAGACCCTCGGATACAATGAGCAGTTCTTC. Its translation is CASSRQTLGYNEQFF.

Only a few counts were recorded for this clonotype. This sequence joins TRBV7-7 and TRBJ2-1; 8 bases map to TRBD2. The germline gives CDR1 SSHAT, CDR2 FNYEAQ (reference sequence). There are 15 residues in the CDR3. Trimming at V came to 5 bases and at J to 12 bases, leaving 15 bases not matched to a gene. The chain's CDR3 is CASSPESSGIGVQFF. In DNA, the CDR3 is TGTGCCAGCAGCCCAGAGAGTAGCGGGATAGGGGTGCAGTTCTTC.

This clonotype has only one observation. One junction end disagrees with the germline gene, perhaps due to a read error. The chain uses TRBV12-3 or TRBV12-4 and TRBJ1-5; no clear D. This CDR3 is built from 13 residues. CDR3 nucleotide sequence: TGTGCCAGCAGTGTAGCGGGGTATCAGCCCCAGCATTTT. It is translated as CASSVAGYQPQHF.

This clonotype was observed a single time. The rearrangement joins TRBV21-1 to TRBJ1-3. TRBV21-1 is a documented pseudogene. The CDR3 contains 14 residues. CDR3 DNA: TGTGCCAGCAGCAGGGCAAACTCTGGAAACACCATATATTTT. This gives the protein CASSRANSGNTIYF.

This clonotype was picked up many times. V and J are TRBV4-1 and TRBJ2-7, with 9 bases fitting TRBD2. The CDR3 contains 15 residues. With 2 bases clipped from V and 0 bases from J, the junction kept 2 bases outside the gene matches. The germline V gene has CDR1 MGHRA and CDR2 YSYEKL. CDR3 sequence: CASSQLAGSSYEQYF. The CDR3 nucleotides read TGCGCCAGCAGCCAACTAGCGGGAAGCTCCTACGAGCAGTACTTC.

This clonotype appeared once. The CDR3: CASSFGGSHSYNEQFF. The CDR3 nucleotides are TGCGCCAGCAGCTTTGGCGGGAGCCACTCCTACAATGAGCAGTTCTTC. This chain uses TRBV5-1 with TRBJ2-1; 7 bases fit TRBD2. V trimming: 2 bases; J trimming: 0 bases; junction bases outside the gene matches: 5. Germline CDR1 and CDR2: SGHRS and YFSETQ. The CDR3 consists of 16 residues.

CDR3 DNA: TGTGCCAGCAGTTTAGCATACGGGGGACAGGGGTTGGATACGCAGTATTTT. Its protein product is CASSLAYGGQGLDTQYF. This sequence joins TRBV12-3 or TRBV12-4 and TRBJ2-3, with 10 bases that match TRBD1. The CDR3 has 17 residues. Trimming at V came to 0 bases and at J to 6 bases, leaving 9 bases not matched to a gene.

This clonotype was observed a few times. The rearrangement links TRBV6-1 to TRBJ1-4, with D perhaps TRBD1 (5 bases). Germline CDR1 is MNHNS and CDR2 is SASEGT. CDR3 length: 14 residues. V lost 6 bases and J lost 7, with 15 bases in between. The CDR3 here is CASRVPGGGEKLFF. The CDR3 DNA follows: TGTGCCAGCAGGGTCCCGGGGGGGGGTGAAAAACTGTTTTTT.

Concerning this clonotype itself: This sequence may be a read error, since a much larger clone differs from it by one base. This chain links TRBV4-1 with TRBJ2-7; D is tentatively TRBD1 or TRBD2 (5 bases each). Looked up from germline, CDR1 is MGHRA and CDR2 is YSYEKL. This CDR3 is 16 amino acids long. The germline V and J ends were trimmed by 4 bases and 5 bases, with 21 bases remaining between them. The CDR3 region has the DNA TGCGCCAGCAGCCCACAGAGGGGAGTTTACACAGACGAGCAGTACTTC. Amino acids: CASSPQRGVYTDEQYF.

The V gene is TRBV7-2, the J gene TRBJ1-1; 8 bases agree with TRBD1. This CDR3 region has 15 residues. CDR1 and CDR2 (germline): SGHTA, FQGNSA. V shed 2 bases and J 3 bases; nucleotides not matched to a gene: 5. The CDR3 protein is CASSLFQGAYTEAFF. The CDR3 DNA is TGTGCCAGCAGCTTATTCCAGGGGGCGTACACTGAAGCTTTCTTT.

V gene TRBV11-2 combines with J gene TRBJ2-1; D remains unclear. V was trimmed by 4 bases and J by 4 bases, leaving 8 bases between them. The CDR3 is made up of 13 amino acids. CDR1 and CDR2 (germline): SGHAT, FQNNGV. In DNA form, the CDR3 reads TGTGCCAGCAGCTGCCGCTCTTACAATGAGCAGTTCTTC. This codes for CASSCRSYNEQFF.

The chain recombines TRBV3-1 with TRBJ2-1, with D unresolved. The V and J ends lost 2 bases and 4 bases respectively, with 9 bases between them. Germline V gene lookup returns CDR1 LGHDT and CDR2 YNNKEL (reference sequence). This CDR3 is 14 amino acids long. The DNA of the CDR3 is TGTGCCAGCAGCCAACCCGGGCGATACAATGAGCAGTTCTTC. It encodes CASSQPGRYNEQFF.

About this clonotype: This CDR3 fails to terminate in the conserved phenylalanine or tryptophan, so it likely reflects a read error. This chain uses TRBV7-2 with TRBJ2-1, with 12 positions matching TRBD2. The CDR3 has 15 residues. The germline V gene encodes CDR1 SGHTA and CDR2 FQGNSA. The trim removed 5 bases at V and 2 bases at J, leaving 1 base unmatched. The CDR3 DNA follows: TGTGCCAGCAGCGGACTAGCGGGAACCTACAATGAGCAGTTCTCC. This gives the protein CASSGLAGTYNEQFS.

The rearrangement uses TRBV7-9 and TRBJ2-5, with D maybe TRBD1 (6 bases). The ends were cut back, 2 bases at V and 2 bases at J, with 9 bases in the middle. The germline V gene encodes CDR1 SEHNR and CDR2 FQNEAQ (reference sequence). The CDR3 loop spans 14 amino acids. The DNA of the CDR3 is TGTGCCAGCAGCTTAATTACAGGGCAAGAGACCCAGTACTTC. It yields the protein CASSLITGQETQYF.

The chain joins TRBV6-1 to TRBJ2-1, with TRBD1 identical over 9 bases. The CDR3 length is 16 residues. Looked up from germline, CDR1 is MNHNS and CDR2 is SASEGT. V trimming: 2 bases; J trimming: 6 bases; junction bases outside the gene matches: 8. CDR3 loop: CASSERGDREINEQFF. The DNA of the CDR3 is TGTGCCAGCAGTGAAAGGGGGGACAGGGAGATCAATGAGCAGTTCTTC.

This clonotype was counted ten times or more. This chain uses TRBV10-3 with TRBJ2-3, with TRBD1 identical over 11 bases. CDR3 length: 16 residues. Losses at the gene ends were 0 bases for V and 3 bases for J; bases not matched to a gene: 2. From germline, CDR1 is ENHRY and CDR2 SYGVKD. This CDR3 is CAISESGQGATDTQYF. The CDR3 DNA follows: TGTGCCATCAGTGAGTCTGGACAGGGGGCGACAGATACGCAGTATTTT.

This chain uses TRBV25-1 with TRBJ2-3; 10 bases match TRBD2. The trim removed 0 bases at V and 6 bases at J, leaving 9 bases unmatched. In germline, CDR1 is MGHDK, CDR2 SYGVNS. The CDR3 totals 17 residues. CDR3 loop: CASSEYWLAGDSDTQYF. DNA of the CDR3: TGTGCCAGCAGTGAATACTGGCTAGCGGGAGATTCGGATACGCAGTATTTT. The full variable domain, rest sourced from reference TRBV25-1 and TRBJ2-3, is EADIYQTPRYLVIGTGKKITLECSQTMGHDKMYWYQQDPGMELHLIHYSYGVNSTEKGDLSSESTVSRIRTEHFPLTLESARPSHTSQYLCASSEYWLAGDSDTQYFGPGTRLTVL.

V usage is TRBV6-5 and J usage is TRBJ1-2; 7 bases fit TRBD1. Germline assignment: CDR1 MNHEY and CDR2 SVGAGI. This CDR3 has 15 residues. The V and J ends lost 2 bases and 6 bases, in that order; junction bases with no gene match: 9. This chain's CDR3 is CASSYADRSGNGYTF. The CDR3 bases are TGTGCCAGCAGTTACGCGGACAGGAGCGGAAATGGCTACACCTTC.

This clonotype appeared many times. The chain employs TRBV20-1 and TRBJ2-4; 9 bases are shared with TRBD1. The ends lost 8 bases at V and 6 bases at J; junction bases unmatched: 8. Germline V gene lookup returns CDR1 DFQATT and CDR2 SNEGSKA (reference sequence). This CDR3 region has 13 residues. The DNA for the CDR3 is TGCAGTACTCCGGGACAGGGAGCAAACATTCAGTACTTC. This gives the protein CSTPGQGANIQYF.